One sample yielded the 26 T cell receptor beta chains listed below, sequenced in a study of blood T cells in healthy people across ages (dated by TCRdb to the mid-2010s). Library generation was performed with 5' RACE. The data were produced on an Illumina HiSeq 2500. A second roughly 6 to 12 cycle PCR used a sample-barcoded 5' primer and a J-beta primer mix. In-frame beta chains were kept once TCRdb had trimmed the public reads at Q25 with fastp and called clones with MiXCR. Rows matching on CDR3 protein sequence are summarized as one entry with the most common DNA and genes. Counted in this sample were about 1.4 million distinct CDR3 sequences; around 59% of them appeared once. The biggest ten clones account for 6.7% of the sample. What was sequenced was blood. These receptors all come from a man between 18 and 29 years old in good health.

The rearrangement joins TRBV5-5 to TRBJ2-1; D is uncertain. This CDR3 is 12 amino acids long. V lost 0 bases to trimming and J lost 6 bases, with 4 bases between them. CDR1 SGHKS and CDR2 YYEKEE come from the germline V gene (reference sequence). CDR3 loop: CASSLVFNEQFF. DNA for the CDR3: TGTGCCAGCAGCTTGGTGTTCAATGAGCAGTTCTTC.

The chain uses TRBV9 and TRBJ2-5; 7 bases align to TRBD1. The DNA end lines up better with TRBJ2-7; the J call may be wrong. The germline CDR1 and CDR2 sequences are SGDLS and YYNGEE. The CDR3 covers 15 residues. CDR3: CASSVGWDSYYEQYF. CDR3 sequence (DNA): TGTGCCAGCAGCGTAGGGTGGGACAGCTACTACGAGCAGTACTTC.

This clonotype occurred a few times. The gene calls are TRBV12-3 or TRBV12-4 and TRBJ1-2; D is perhaps TRBD1 (5 bases). This CDR3 spans 12 amino acids. The germline V and J ends were trimmed by 1 base and 11 bases, with 11 bases remaining between them. In DNA form, the CDR3 reads TGTGCCAGCAGTTTAGTGCAGGGAGGTTACACCTTC. Amino acid sequence: CASSLVQGGYTF.

This clonotype has only a few counts. The V and J genes are TRBV20-1 and TRBJ2-7; no clear D. V was trimmed by 3 bases and J by 2 bases, leaving 8 bases between them. The CDR3 has 12 residues. Germline CDR1 is DFQATT and CDR2 is SNEGSKA (reference sequence). Written as DNA, the CDR3 is TGCAGTGCTAGCTTGGACCCCTACGAGCAGTACTTC. Residues: CSASLDPYEQYF.

The chain uses TRBV4-1 and TRBJ2-7; 12 bases map to TRBD1. This CDR3 spans 16 amino acids. Germline CDR1 MGHRA, CDR2 YSYEKL. V shed 2 bases and J 7 bases; nucleotides not matched to a gene: 9. CDR3 coding DNA: TGCGCCAGCAGCCAACGACCGGGACAGGGGGCCCGAGAGCAGTACTTC. Translating gives CASSQRPGQGAREQYF.

This clonotype turned up a few times. The V and J genes are TRBV2 and TRBJ2-7; maybe TRBD1 (5 bases). Germline assignment: CDR1 SNHLY and CDR2 FYNNEI. With 8 bases removed from V and 0 bases from J, the gap between germline ends came to 8 bases. The length of the CDR3 is 12 residues. The chain's CDR3 is CASVTDSYEQYF. DNA for the CDR3: TGTGCCAGCGTGACAGACTCCTACGAGCAGTACTTC.

Only a few counts were recorded for this clonotype. The chain links TRBV7-2 to TRBJ2-3; D call uncertain. This CDR3 comprises 12 residues. Trimming cost V 6 bases and J 6 bases, with 10 bases left between them. Germline V gene data show CDR1 as SGHTA and CDR2 as FQGNSA. CDR3 sequence: CASRADPDTQYF. The CDR3 region has the DNA TGTGCCAGCAGGGCCGACCCCGATACGCAGTATTTT.

The rearrangement joins TRBV27 to TRBJ1-2, with D perhaps matching TRBD1 (5 bases). From germline, CDR1 is MNHEY and CDR2 SMNVEV (reference sequence). Trimming pared 5 bases from V and 2 bases from J, leaving 18 bases between. This CDR3 is 16 amino acids long. The CDR3 loop reads CASSPWDAGGNYGYTF. The CDR3 DNA reads as TGTGCCAGCAGTCCATGGGACGCCGGTGGGAACTATGGCTACACCTTC.

The chain combines TRBV10-3 with TRBJ2-1; D may be TRBD1 or TRBD2 (5 bases each). Germline loops: CDR1 ENHRY, CDR2 SYGVKD. The CDR3 is 16 residues long. The V gene lost 4 bases and the J gene lost 1 base, with 14 bases spanning the gap. The CDR3 loop reads CAISAMGERSYNEQFF. The CDR3 region has the DNA TGTGCCATCAGTGCTATGGGGGAGCGTTCCTACAATGAGCAGTTCTTC.

This sequence joins TRBV18 and TRBJ2-7; D not resolved. This CDR3 is built from 13 residues. Germline loops: CDR1 KGHSH, CDR2 LQKENI. V was trimmed by 5 bases and J by 0 bases, leaving 8 bases between them. CDR3 DNA: TGTGCCAGCTCAGGTTACAACTCCTACGAGCAGTACTTC. It yields the protein CASSGYNSYEQYF.

The rearrangement links TRBV4-2 to TRBJ2-5, with D tentatively TRBD2 (5 bases). Per germline, CDR1 LGHNA and CDR2 YNFKEQ. This CDR3 has 13 residues. Trimming shortened V by 0 bases and J by 7 bases, and 9 bases separated the two germline ends. The CDR3, as DNA: TGTGCCAGCAGCCAAGATCTGCGGGTGACCCAGTACTTC. Amino acid sequence: CASSQDLRVTQYF.

This clonotype occurred a few times. The rearrangement joins TRBV4-2 to TRBJ2-7; TRBD1 aligns across 12 bases. CDR1 and CDR2 (germline): LGHNA, YNFKEQ. V was clipped by 0 bases and J by 6 bases; unmatched bases: 6. The CDR3 spans 16 residues. DNA for the CDR3: TGTGCCAGCAGCCAAGATGGGACAGGGGGCTTAGGCGAGCAGTACTTC. This translates into CASSQDGTGGLGEQYF.

This clonotype has only a few counts. The chain couples TRBV6-1 to TRBJ2-3; D might be TRBD2 (5 bases). Germline CDR1 reads MNHNS; CDR2 reads SASEGT. Trimming took 11 bases from V and 4 from J, leaving 10 bases between them. The CDR3 is 11 amino acids. CDR3 DNA: TGTGCCCTCCTAGCCGCAGATACGCAGTATTTT. Amino acid sequence: CALLAADTQYF.

The chain combines TRBV3-1 with TRBJ2-1; 11 bases are shared with TRBD2. The junction had 10 bases not matched to a gene; V was cut back by 4 bases and J by 8 bases. The CDR3 spans 16 residues. The germline V gene has CDR1 LGHDT and CDR2 YNNKEL (reference sequence). This CDR3 is CASSPITSGSPYEQFF. The CDR3 DNA reads TGTGCCAGCAGCCCGATTACTAGCGGGAGTCCGTATGAGCAGTTCTTC.

This clonotype was observed a few times. J is TRBJ2-3 and V is TRBV6-5, with TRBD1 identical over 12 bases. The V gene end was trimmed by 5 bases and the J gene end by 8 bases; junction bases not matched to a gene: 5. This CDR3 is 14 amino acids long. Germline CDR1 MNHEY, CDR2 SVGAGI. This chain's CDR3 is CASSPGTGGFTQYF. CDR3 in DNA: TGTGCCAGCAGTCCCGGGACAGGGGGCTTTACGCAGTATTTT.

This clonotype has a handful of counts. This chain uses TRBV29-1 with TRBJ1-1, with TRBD1 as a possible D gene (6 bases). The CDR3 has 14 amino acids. V was trimmed by 5 bases and J by 6 bases, leaving 19 bases between them. The germline V gene has CDR1 SQVTM and CDR2 ANQGSEA. In DNA form, the CDR3 reads TGCAGCGTTCGCTTGAGGAAAGGGGGGGCTGAAGCTTTCTTT. It translates to CSVRLRKGGAEAFF.

This clonotype appeared a single time. CDR3 in amino acids: CASSTHGAGVDSYGYTF. The CDR3 nucleotides read TGTGCCAGCAGCACCCATGGGGCAGGGGTGGATTCCTATGGCTACACCTTC. The rearrangement uses TRBV7-2 and TRBJ1-2; D might be TRBD1 (6 bases). Germline values: CDR1 SGHTA, CDR2 FQGNSA. V was clipped by 5 bases and J by 4 bases, with 23 bases between them. This CDR3 is built from 17 residues.

This chain joins TRBV6-5 and TRBJ2-1; D may be TRBD1 or TRBD2 (6 bases each). The germline V gene has CDR1 MNHEY and CDR2 SVGAGI. The length of the CDR3 is 16 residues. The V gene lost 6 bases and the J gene lost 4 bases, with 19 bases spanning the gap. This CDR3 is CASRDRGLGRYNEQFF. The CDR3 DNA reads as TGTGCCAGCAGGGACCGGGGGCTGGGGAGGTACAATGAGCAGTTCTTC.

This clonotype has a handful of counts. V and J are TRBV20-1 and TRBJ2-7; TRBD2 agrees at 10 bases. CDR3 length: 16 amino acids. V lost 3 bases to trimming and J lost 4 bases; unmatched junction nucleotides: 12. Germline V gene lookup returns CDR1 DFQATT and CDR2 SNEGSKA (reference sequence). CDR3 sequence reads: CSASGQREGLGYEQYF. The CDR3 bases are TGCAGTGCTAGTGGTCAGCGGGAGGGCCTCGGGTACGAGCAGTACTTC.

This clonotype was detected only a few times. The chain employs TRBV2 and TRBJ1-2; TRBD1 might be the D (5 bases). The CDR3 has 14 residues. Germline values: CDR1 SNHLY, CDR2 FYNNEI. Between the trimmed V and J ends, which lost 4 bases and 8 bases, there was a span of 17 bases. CDR3 residues: CASSGGIRGEGYTF. CDR3 in DNA: TGTGCCAGCAGTGGGGGCATCCGGGGGGAAGGCTACACCTTC.

V is TRBV21-1 and J is TRBJ2-3; TRBD1 is the table's D call, not checked against the DNA. TRBV21-1 is an annotated pseudogene. This CDR3 is 14 amino acids long. The CDR3 reads CASIPRGLSDTQYF. CDR3 sequence (DNA): TGTGCCAGCATCCCCCGGGGGCTCTCAGATACGCAGTATTTT.

CDR3 protein: CASSAASLSEQYF. CDR3 coding DNA: TGTGCCAGCAGCGCCGCTTCTCTTTCCGAGCAGTACTTC. The genes are TRBV7-6 and TRBJ2-7; D unclear. From germline, CDR1 is SGHVS and CDR2 FNYEAQ. V lost 5 bases, J lost 6 bases, and 14 bases lay in between. CDR3 size: 13 residues.

The rearrangement links TRBV29-1 to TRBJ2-7, with D tentatively TRBD1 (5 bases). Trimming removed 2 bases at V and 0 bases at J, with 8 bases between. The CDR3 spans 13 residues. CDR1 is SQVTM, CDR2 ANQGSEA, per germline. The CDR3 loop reads CSVEYRSSYEQYF. As DNA, the CDR3 is TGCAGCGTTGAATACAGGAGCTCCTACGAGCAGTACTTC.

The V call is TRBV20-1, the J call TRBJ2-4; 7 bases are a match to TRBD1. The junction had 11 bases not matched to a gene; V was cut back by 3 bases and J by 9 bases. The length of the CDR3 is 14 residues. The V gene's germline CDR1 is DFQATT and CDR2 SNEGSKA (reference sequence). The CDR3 DNA reads TGCAGTGCTAGGGCTAGACAGGGTATCGGCATTCAGTACTTC. It is translated as CSARARQGIGIQYF.

This chain joins TRBV12-3 or TRBV12-4 and TRBJ2-3; D remains unclear. There are 14 residues in the CDR3. V lost 3 bases and J 1 base, leaving 8 bases between the germline ends. The CDR3 region has the DNA TGTGCCAGCAGTTTTGGGATGGGCACAGATACGCAGTATTTT. Amino acid sequence: CASSFGMGTDTQYF.

This chain joins TRBV4-1 and TRBJ2-3; TRBD1 is a possible D gene (8 bases). Deletions cut 1 base from V and 0 bases from J, with 14 bases between. The CDR3 loop spans 17 amino acids. Germline CDR1 MGHRA, CDR2 YSYEKL. CDR3 sequence (DNA): TGCGCCAGCAGCCAAGCATACAGGGGGGGAAGCACAGATACGCAGTATTTT. It codes for CASSQAYRGGSTDTQYF.